This record covers a single T cell receptor (beta chain). What it recognizes is unknown. Naive CD8 cells comprised CD45RO-negative, CCR7-positively selected cells, excluding terminally differentiated effector memory CD45RA+ cells. This entry is derived from a study of shared clonotypes between healthy human individuals. Genomic DNA belonging to each subset was distributed in equal measure over several immunoSEQ plates. Only in-frame clones appear in the TCRdb table, and some are missing; sequencing was by immunoSEQ multiplex PCR. Among about 2.2 million clones, 80% to 95% were seen once, and the ten largest hold around 1.8%. There are 17 residues in the CDR3. Trimming at V came to 6 bases and at J to 10 bases, leaving 17 bases not matched to a gene. CDR1 is MNHEY, CDR2 SMNVEV, per germline (reference sequence). Study findings and constraints: It was anticipated that sequencing depth would influence how many clonotypes donors shared. The authors sampled blood alone, and tissue repertoires likely differ. It was the few donors that limited the genetic and exposure-history diversity represented.

The V gene is TRBV27, the J gene TRBJ2-3, with 12 bases fitting TRBD2. The clonotype comes from a young man in good health. Some clones in this sample may be carry-over from other donors' samples. Source material: naive CD8+ T cells from PBMCs. The CDR3 region has the DNA TGTGCCAGCAGCCTGCTCGGACTAGCGGGGAGCATGGTGGCGCAGTATTTT. This encodes CASSLLGLAGSMVAQYF.